Listed here are 5 T cell receptor beta chains from one sample, sequenced in a study of T cells in Graves' hyperthyroidism and ophthalmopathy. The source material, RNA transcripts, was used to amplify TCR beta CDR3 regions. HTBI primers drove first-round RT-PCR of the TCR CDR3. TCRdb fed the multiplex PCR reads into MiXCR, producing one record per CDR3 protein. This sample has 300,000 to 450,000 distinct CDR3 sequences, with just under 25% found just once. Sequenced sample: blood. Source of these receptors: a man between 45 and 60 years old with Graves' hyperthyroidism.

This clonotype was observed many times. This chain connects TRBV28 to TRBJ2-7; no clear D. Trimming stripped 4 bases from V and 6 bases from J, with 10 bases between. Germline CDR1 reads MDHEN; CDR2 reads SYDVKM. The CDR3 loop spans 12 amino acids. The CDR3 spells CASSSPSVEQYF. The CDR3 coding sequence is TGTGCCAGCAGTTCCCCCTCCGTCGAGCAGTACTTC.

This clonotype was seen a handful of times. V is TRBV20-1 and J is TRBJ1-6; TRBD1 is a possible D gene (6 bases). The CDR3 contains 15 residues. The germline V and J ends were trimmed by 1 base and 4 bases, with 11 bases remaining between them. Germline CDR1 and CDR2: DFQATT and SNEGSKA (reference sequence). CDR3 nucleotide sequence: TGCAGTGCTAGAGGGCCTGGACAGTATAATTCACCCCTCCACTTT. Translation: CSARGPGQYNSPLHF.

The rearrangement links TRBV9 to TRBJ2-4, with 7 bases fitting TRBD1. Germline assignment: CDR1 SGDLS and CDR2 YYNGEE. The V gene end was trimmed by 4 bases and the J gene end by 0 bases; junction bases not matched to a gene: 13. The CDR3 has 18 residues. CDR3 region: CASSPRPWTGSAKNIQYF. The CDR3 nucleotides read TGTGCCAGCAGCCCTAGGCCCTGGACAGGATCAGCCAAAAACATTCAGTACTTC.

This chain joins TRBV19 and TRBJ2-5; TRBD2 matches 7 bases. This CDR3 has 15 amino acids. The junction had 9 bases not matched to a gene; V was cut back by 7 bases and J by 1 base. The germline V gene has CDR1 LNHDA and CDR2 SQIVND (reference sequence). DNA of the CDR3: TGTGCCAGTACCCCCCGAGGGAGGGTCCAAGAGACCCAGTACTTC. Its translation is CASTPRGRVQETQYF.

In this sample, this clonotype turned up a few times. The chain has TRBV19 and TRBJ2-3; 8 bases agree with TRBD1. The junction had 7 bases not matched to a gene; V was cut back by 3 bases and J by 2 bases. The CDR3 consists of 16 residues. Germline CDR1 and CDR2: LNHDA and SQIVND (reference sequence). The DNA for the CDR3 is TGTGCCAGTAGTATCAGGGGGCCCTCACACACAGATACGCAGTATTTT. Its translation: CASSIRGPSHTDTQYF.